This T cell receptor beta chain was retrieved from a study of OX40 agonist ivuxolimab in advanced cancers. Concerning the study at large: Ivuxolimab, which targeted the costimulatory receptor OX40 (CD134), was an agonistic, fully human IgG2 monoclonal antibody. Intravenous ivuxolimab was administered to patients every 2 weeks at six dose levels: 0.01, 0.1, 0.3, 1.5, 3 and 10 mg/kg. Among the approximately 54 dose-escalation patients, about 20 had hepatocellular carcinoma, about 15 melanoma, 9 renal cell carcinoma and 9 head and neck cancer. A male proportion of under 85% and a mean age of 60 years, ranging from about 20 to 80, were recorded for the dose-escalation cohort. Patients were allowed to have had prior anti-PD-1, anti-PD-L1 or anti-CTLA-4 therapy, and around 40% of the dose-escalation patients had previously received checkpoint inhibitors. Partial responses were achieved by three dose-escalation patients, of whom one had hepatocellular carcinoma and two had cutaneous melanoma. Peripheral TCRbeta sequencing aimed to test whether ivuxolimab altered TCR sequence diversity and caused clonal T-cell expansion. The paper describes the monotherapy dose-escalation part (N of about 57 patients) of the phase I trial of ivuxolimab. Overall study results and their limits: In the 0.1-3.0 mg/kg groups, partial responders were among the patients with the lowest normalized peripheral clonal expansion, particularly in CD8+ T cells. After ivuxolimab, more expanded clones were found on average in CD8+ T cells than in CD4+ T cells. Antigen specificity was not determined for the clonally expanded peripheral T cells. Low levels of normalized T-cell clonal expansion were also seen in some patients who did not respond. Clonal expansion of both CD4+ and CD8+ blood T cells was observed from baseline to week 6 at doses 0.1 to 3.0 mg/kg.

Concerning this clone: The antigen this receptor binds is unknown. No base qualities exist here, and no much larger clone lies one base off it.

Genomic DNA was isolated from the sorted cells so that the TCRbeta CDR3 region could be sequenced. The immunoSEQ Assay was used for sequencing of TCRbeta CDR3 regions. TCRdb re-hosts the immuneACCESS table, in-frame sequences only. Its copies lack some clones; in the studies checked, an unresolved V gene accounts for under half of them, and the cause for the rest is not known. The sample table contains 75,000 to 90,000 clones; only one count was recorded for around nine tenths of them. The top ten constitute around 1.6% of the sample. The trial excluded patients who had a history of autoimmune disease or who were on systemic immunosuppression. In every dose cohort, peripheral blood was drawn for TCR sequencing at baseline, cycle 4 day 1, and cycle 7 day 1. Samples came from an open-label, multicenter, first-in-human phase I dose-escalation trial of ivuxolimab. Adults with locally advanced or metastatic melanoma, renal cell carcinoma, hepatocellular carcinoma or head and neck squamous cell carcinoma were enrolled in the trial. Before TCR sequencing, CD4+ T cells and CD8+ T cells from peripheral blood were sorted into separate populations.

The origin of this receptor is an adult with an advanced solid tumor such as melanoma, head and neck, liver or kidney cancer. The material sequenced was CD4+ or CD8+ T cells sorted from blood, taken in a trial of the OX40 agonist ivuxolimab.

The CDR3 has the sequence CASTYQDRGSYEQYF. The nucleotide sequence reads as follows: TGTGCCAGCACCTACCAGGACAGGGGTAGCTACGAGCAGTACTTC. The chain is encoded by TRBV6-6 joined to TRBJ2-7; the junction holds 9 bases that match TRBD1. Trimming accounts for 7 bases at V and 3 bases at J, while the number of junction bases matched to no gene is 10. The CDR3 numbers 15 residues from cysteine through phenylalanine. The sequence is cut down to CDR3 DNA, 45 bases in frame from base 1. CDR1 MNHNY and CDR2 SVGAGI were looked up in the germline V gene (reference sequence).